The next 11 T cell receptor beta chains were all read from a single sample in a study of identical twins. TCRdb independently ran MiXCR on the 5' RACE reads; one entry per CDR3 protein. The profile covers approximately 1.8 million distinct CDR3 sequences, with roughly 35% appearing a single time and approximately 0.29% taken by the ten largest. Input material: cord blood. The receptor set was obtained from a newborn girl in good health.

Turning to this clonotype: One junction end does not reproduce the germline sequence, and a read error may be involved. The chain combines TRBV20-1 with TRBJ2-1; D gene uncertain. The CDR3 runs to 10 residues. From germline, CDR1 is DFQATT and CDR2 SNEGSKA (reference sequence). CDR3 nucleotide sequence: TGCGGTGCTAGGGTAAATGAGCAGTTCTTC. Protein product: CGARVNEQFF.

The chain has TRBV27 and TRBJ1-5, with a possible D match to TRBD1 (6 bases). The CDR3 spans 13 residues. Trimming took 7 bases from V and 9 from J, leaving 16 bases between them. The V gene's germline CDR1 is MNHEY and CDR2 SMNVEV (reference sequence). CDR3 nucleotide sequence: TGTGCCAGCAAAAACACTAAAGGGGGGCCCCAGCATTTT. It specifies CASKNTKGGPQHF.

Notes on this clonotype: A much bigger clone sits one base away, suggesting this may be a read error. The chain has TRBV29-1 and TRBJ2-4; tentatively, D is TRBD2 (5 bases). The DNA end favors TRBJ2-7, so the J call may be wrong. Germline CDR1 is SQVTM and CDR2 is ANQGSEA. The CDR3 has 13 amino acids. The CDR3 here is CSVQRGVGYEQYF. The DNA of the CDR3 is TGCAGCGTTCAACGGGGTGTCGGCTACGAGCAGTACTTC.

The chain joins TRBV20-1 to TRBJ2-1; tentatively, D is TRBD2 (5 bases). There are 15 residues in the CDR3. From germline, CDR1 is DFQATT and CDR2 SNEGSKA (reference sequence). Trimming pared 0 bases from V and 5 bases from J, leaving 14 bases between. The CDR3 DNA reads as TGCAGTGCTAGAGATACCAGCGGTCCCCACAATGAGCAGTTCTTC. This encodes CSARDTSGPHNEQFF.

CDR3 amino acids: CAISGGTNGTSGSPSSYNEQFF. The CDR3 nucleotides are TGTGCCATCAGTGGGGGTACAAACGGGACTAGCGGGAGCCCGAGCTCCTACAATGAGCAGTTCTTC. This chain joins TRBV10-3 and TRBJ2-1, with 14 bases fitting TRBD2. Germline V gene sequence: CDR1 ENHRY, CDR2 SYGVKD. This CDR3 comprises 22 residues. The ends lost 4 bases at V and 0 bases at J; junction bases unmatched: 17.

CDR3: CASSYSGGAKNIQYF. The CDR3 DNA reads TGTGCCAGCAGCTATAGCGGGGGGGCCAAAAACATTCAGTACTTC. The genes are TRBV5-6 and TRBJ2-4; 10 positions match TRBD2. CDR1 and CDR2 from the germline V gene are SGHDT and YYEEEE. The CDR3 runs to 15 residues. Unmatched junction bases numbered 1, after V lost 3 bases and J lost 1 base.

The chain carries TRBV12-5 and TRBJ2-1; 8 bases are a match to TRBD2. With 4 bases clipped from V and 1 base from J, the junction kept 15 bases outside the gene matches. This CDR3 has 19 residues. CDR1 LGHNT and CDR2 FRNRAP come from the germline V gene. CDR3 in DNA: TGTGCTAGTGGTTCCCGAACGGGGGGGCCGTTCCGGTCCTACAATGAGCAGTTCTTC. Translation gives CASGSRTGGPFRSYNEQFF.

This clonotype was detected only a few times. This chain joins TRBV3-1 and TRBJ2-5; TRBD1 matches at 10 bases. Trimming cost V 5 bases and J 4 bases; bases outside gene matches: 10. The CDR3 is 16 residues long. Looked up from germline, CDR1 is LGHDT and CDR2 is YNNKEL (reference sequence). The DNA for the CDR3 is TGTGCCAGCAGCTTAGGTGCGGGGACAGGGGTAGAGACCCAGTACTTC. Amino acid sequence: CASSLGAGTGVETQYF.

This clonotype occurred a few times. The chain employs TRBV13 and TRBJ2-4, with D perhaps TRBD2 (6 bases). Per germline, CDR1 PRHDT and CDR2 FYEKMQ (reference sequence). The CDR3 is 16 residues long. Trimming removed 5 bases from V and 0 bases from J, with 14 bases in between. This CDR3 is CASSPREEIAKNIQYF. In DNA form, the CDR3 reads TGTGCCAGCAGCCCGCGGGAAGAGATAGCCAAAAACATTCAGTACTTC. Complete variable domain (other parts from reference TRBV13 and TRBJ2-4): AAGVIQSPRHLIKEKRETATLKCYPIPRHDTVYWYQQGPGQDPQFLISFYEKMQSDKGSIPDRFSAQQFSDYHSELNMSSLELGDSALYFCASSPREEIAKNIQYFGAGTRLSVL.

This clonotype was counted once. The chain combines TRBV28 with TRBJ2-3, with D possibly TRBD1 on 6 matching bases. This CDR3 has 16 residues. V was cut by 8 bases and J by 4 bases, with 22 bases left in between. CDR1 MDHEN and CDR2 SYDVKM come from the germline V gene. CDR3 residues: CASRRGGRKGPDTQYF. The DNA of the CDR3 is TGTGCCAGCCGAAGAGGGGGTCGTAAGGGCCCAGATACGCAGTATTTT. The whole variable domain, filled in from reference TRBV28 and TRBJ2-3, reads DVKVTQSSRYLVKRTGEKVFLECVQDMDHENMFWYRQDPGLGLRLIYFSYDVKMKEKGDIPEGYSVSREKKERFSLILESASTNQTSMYLCASRRGGRKGPDTQYFGPGTRLTVL.

V is TRBV20-1 and J is TRBJ2-4; no definite D call. Trimming took off 1 base at V and 0 bases at J, with 13 bases between the two ends. The germline V gene has CDR1 DFQATT and CDR2 SNEGSKA (reference sequence). The CDR3 runs 16 residues. Here the CDR3 DNA reads TGCAGTGCTAGAGTTATTGGACGGCTAGCCAAAAACATTCAGTACTTC. It encodes CSARVIGRLAKNIQYF.